This TCR beta chain stems from a study of T cells in Graves' hyperthyroidism and ophthalmopathy. In this sample, this clonotype turned up many times. Lactation, pregnancy, other autoimmune disease or uncontrolled infection excluded patients. V lost 1 base to trimming and J lost 1 base, with 8 bases between them. This CDR3 has 14 residues. Germline CDR1 SGHRS, CDR2 YFSETQ. TCR beta CDR3 region amplification was performed from RNA transcripts. TCR CDR3 underwent first-round RT-PCR with the HTBI primer set. TCRdb reanalysed the multiplex PCR reads using MiXCR and keeps one entry per CDR3 protein. Of approximately 420,000 distinct CDR3 sequences listed, approximately 14% are singletons.

Source material: blood. The chain has TRBV5-1 and TRBJ1-1, with D hard to call. The source is a woman aged 18 to 35 with Graves' hyperthyroidism. The CDR3 spells CASSLLTRNTEAFF. CDR3 nucleotides: TGCGCCAGCAGCTTGCTCACCAGGAACACTGAAGCTTTCTTT.